This entry describes one T cell receptor beta chain. Its antigen is unknown. The sample comes from a study of CXCR3-negative and CXCR3-positive naive CD8 T cells. Study outcomes and limitations: Partly lower CXCR3 expression followed cryopreservation, and most assays relied on fresh PBMCs. Naive cells used TRBV-TRBJ genes in much the same way whether CXCR3-negative or CXCR3-positive; memory cells did not. Diversity in memory CD8+ cells fell much lower than the comparably high levels seen in both naive subsets. CXCR3-positive naive cells carried more hydrophobic TRB CDR3s than CXCR3-negative naive cells did.

This CDR3 has 16 residues. The germline V gene has CDR1 SGHVS and CDR2 FNYEAQ. With around 310,000 cells each, the CD8+ T cell subsets were individually sorted in triplicate. TRB cDNA was prepared as libraries by UMI-labeled 5' RACE. TCRdb reworked the 5' RACE reads into one entry per CDR3 protein, no DNA. The table for this sample gives roughly 55,000 distinct CDR3 sequences. The chain uses TRBV7-6 and TRBJ2-7; no DNA is available, so the TRBD1 call from TCRdb remains unchecked. This receptor was identified in a human donor in good health. Some clones in this sample may be carry-over from other donors' samples. Source material: naive CXCR3+ CD8+ T cells from blood. Subset here: CD45RO-CCR7+CD27+CD95- naive CD8+ T cells expressing CXCR3 (TNR3+). This CDR3 reads CASSPGTGTFSYEQYF.